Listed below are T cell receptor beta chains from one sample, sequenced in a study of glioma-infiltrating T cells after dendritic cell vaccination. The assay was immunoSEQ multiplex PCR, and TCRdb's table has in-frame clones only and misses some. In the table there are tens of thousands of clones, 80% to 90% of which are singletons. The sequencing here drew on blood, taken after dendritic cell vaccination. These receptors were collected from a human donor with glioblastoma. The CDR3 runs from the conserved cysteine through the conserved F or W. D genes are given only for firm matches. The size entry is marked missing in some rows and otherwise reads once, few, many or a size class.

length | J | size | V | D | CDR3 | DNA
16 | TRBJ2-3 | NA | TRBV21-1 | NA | CASSKEPSGNTDTQYF | TGTGCCAGCAGCAAAGAGCCTAGCGGAAACACAGATACGCAGTATTTT
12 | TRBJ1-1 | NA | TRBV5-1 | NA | CASSLEGPEAFF | TGCGCCAGCAGCTTGGAGGGGCCTGAAGCTTTCTTT
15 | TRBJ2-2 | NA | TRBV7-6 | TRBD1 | CASSPTGGRTGELFF | TGTGCCAGCAGCCCAACAGGGGGTAGGACCGGGGAGCTGTTTTTT
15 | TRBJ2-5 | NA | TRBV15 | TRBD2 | CATSRDRGLVETQYF | TGTGCCACCAGCAGAGATCGGGGACTAGTAGAGACCCAGTACTTC
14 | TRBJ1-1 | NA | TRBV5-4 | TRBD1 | CASSRQGADTEAFF | TGTGCCAGCAGCAGACAGGGGGCGGACACTGAAGCTTTCTTT
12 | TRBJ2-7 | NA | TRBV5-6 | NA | CASSLTRGEQYF | TGTGCCAGCAGCTTGACCCGAGGCGAGCAGTACTTC
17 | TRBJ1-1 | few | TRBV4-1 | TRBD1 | CASSQDDRGFRNTEAFF | TGCGCCAGCAGCCAAGATGACAGGGGGTTTAGGAACACTGAAGCTTTCTTT
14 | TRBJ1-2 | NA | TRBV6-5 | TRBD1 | CASSLITGGSGYTF | TGTGCCAGCAGTCTGATTACAGGGGGGAGTGGCTACACCTTC
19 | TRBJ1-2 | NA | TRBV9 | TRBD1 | CASSPTLGGTGGRVYGYTF | TGTGCCAGCAGCCCAACACTGGGAGGGACAGGGGGCAGGGTCTATGGCTACACCTTC
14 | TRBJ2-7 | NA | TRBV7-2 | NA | CASSLSPGAYEQYF | TGTGCCAGCAGCTTATCGCCTGGAGCCTACGAGCAGTACTTC
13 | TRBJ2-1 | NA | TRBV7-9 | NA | CAEGEAPHNEQFF | TGTGCAGAGGGAGAGGCCCCCCACAATGAGCAGTTCTTC
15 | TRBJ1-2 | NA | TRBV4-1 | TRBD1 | CASSQDEDRVYGYTF | TGCGCCAGCAGCCAAGATGAGGACAGGGTCTATGGCTACACCTTC
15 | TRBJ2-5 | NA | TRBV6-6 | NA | CASYKGQGWVETQYF | TGTGCCAGTTATAAGGGTCAGGGGTGGGTAGAGACCCAGTACTTC
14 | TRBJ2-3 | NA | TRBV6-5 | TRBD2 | CASGEGPSTDTQYF | TGTGCCAGCGGGGAGGGGCCTAGCACAGATACGCAGTATTTT
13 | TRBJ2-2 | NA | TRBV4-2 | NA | CASRERDTGELFF | TGTGCCAGCCGGGAGCGCGACACCGGGGAGCTGTTTTTT
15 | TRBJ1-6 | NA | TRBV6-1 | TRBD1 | CASTPRGTGWSPLHF | TGTGCCAGCACCCCTCGGGGGACAGGGTGGTCACCCCTCCACTTT
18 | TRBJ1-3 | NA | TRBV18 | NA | CASSPLLSGSESGNTIYF | TGTGCCAGCTCACCTCTCCTCTCCGGGTCTGAGTCTGGAAACACCATATATTTT
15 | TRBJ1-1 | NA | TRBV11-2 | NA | CASSPGGLMNTEAFF | TGTGCCAGCAGCCCCGGCGGGCTAATGAACACTGAAGCTTTCTTT
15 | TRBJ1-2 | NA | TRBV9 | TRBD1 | CASSVEGTAYYGYTF | TGTGCCAGCAGCGTAGAAGGGACAGCTTACTATGGCTACACCTTC
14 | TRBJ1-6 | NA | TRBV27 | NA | CASSFDSLNSPLHF | TGTGCCAGCAGTTTCGACAGCTTAAATTCACCCCTCCACTTT
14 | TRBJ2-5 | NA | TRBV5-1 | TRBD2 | CASSSGTRAETQYF | TGCGCCAGCAGTTCCGGGACTAGGGCGGAGACCCAGTACTTC
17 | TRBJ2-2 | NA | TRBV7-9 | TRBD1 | CASSSAGQGTGTGELFF | TGTGCCAGCAGCTCCGCGGGACAGGGCACGGGCACCGGGGAGCTGTTTTTT
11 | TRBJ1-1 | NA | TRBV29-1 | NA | CSVREGTEAFF | TGCAGCGTTAGGGAGGGCACTGAAGCTTTCTTT
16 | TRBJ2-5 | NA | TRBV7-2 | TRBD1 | CASSPMGQGTLETQYF | TGTGCCAGCAGCCCAATGGGACAGGGGACTCTAGAGACCCAGTACTTC
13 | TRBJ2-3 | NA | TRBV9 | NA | CASSNSRGDTQYF | TGTGCCAGCAGCAATTCTAGGGGCGATACGCAGTATTTT
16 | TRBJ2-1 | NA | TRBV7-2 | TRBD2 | CASSSQTSGRFNEQFF | TGTGCCAGCAGCTCCCAGACTAGCGGGAGGTTTAATGAGCAGTTCTTC
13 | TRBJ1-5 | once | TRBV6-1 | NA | CASSESGNQPQHF | TGTGCCAGCAGTGAAAGCGGGAATCAGCCCCAGCATTTT
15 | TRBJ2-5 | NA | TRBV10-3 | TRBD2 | CAISLGLAGGETQYF | TGTGCCATCAGCCTCGGACTAGCGGGGGGGGAGACCCAGTACTTC
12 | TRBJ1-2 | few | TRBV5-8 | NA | CASSPLNYGYTF | TGTGCCAGCAGCCCCCTAAACTATGGCTACACCTTC
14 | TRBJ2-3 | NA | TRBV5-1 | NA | CASSFRTSTDTQYF | TGCGCCAGCAGCTTTAGGACTAGCACAGATACGCAGTATTTT
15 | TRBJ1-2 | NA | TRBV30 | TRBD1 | CAWSQQGILNYGYTF | TGTGCCTGGAGCCAACAGGGGATTCTTAACTATGGCTACACCTTC
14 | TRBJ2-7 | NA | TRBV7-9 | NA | CASSLSGVTYEQYF | TGTGCCAGCAGCTTATCGGGGGTCACCTACGAGCAGTACTTC
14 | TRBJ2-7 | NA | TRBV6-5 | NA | CASTKDYASYEQYF | TGTGCCAGCACCAAAGACTATGCCTCCTACGAGCAGTACTTC
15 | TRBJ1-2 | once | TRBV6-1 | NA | CASSEGAGANYGYTF | TGTGCCAGCAGTGAAGGGGCAGGCGCTAACTATGGCTACACCTTC
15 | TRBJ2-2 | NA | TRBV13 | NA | CASSSGPGGVGELFF | TGTGCCAGCAGCTCCGGACCCGGCGGGGTCGGGGAGCTGTTTTTT
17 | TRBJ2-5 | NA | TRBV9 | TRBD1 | CASSVAINGQGVETQYF | TGTGCCAGCAGCGTAGCTATCAACGGGCAGGGGGTAGAGACCCAGTACTTC
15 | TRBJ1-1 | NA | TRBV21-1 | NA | CASSKRAPGRTEAFF | TGTGCCAGCAGCAAAAGGGCCCCAGGGAGGACTGAAGCTTTCTTT
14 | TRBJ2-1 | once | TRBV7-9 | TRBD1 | CASSDGTGKGEQFF | TGTGCCAGCAGCGATGGGACAGGGAAAGGTGAGCAGTTCTTC
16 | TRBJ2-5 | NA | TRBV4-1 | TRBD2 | CASSPGLAGGGETQYF | TGCGCCAGCAGCCCCGGACTAGCGGGAGGCGGGGAGACCCAGTACTTC
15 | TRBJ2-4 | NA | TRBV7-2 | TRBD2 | CASSKALGGADIQYF | TGTGCCAGCAGCAAGGCCCTCGGGGGGGCGGACATTCAGTACTTC
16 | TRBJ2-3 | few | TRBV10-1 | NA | CASSELGAIGTDTQYF | TGCGCCAGCAGTGAGCTGGGGGCAATAGGGACAGATACGCAGTATTTT
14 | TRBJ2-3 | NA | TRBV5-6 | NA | CASSSKPRPDTQYF | TGTGCCAGCAGCTCGAAGCCCCGCCCAGATACGCAGTATTTT
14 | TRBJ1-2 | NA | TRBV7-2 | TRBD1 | CASSARTGYYGYTF | TGTGCCAGCAGCGCTCGGACAGGCTACTATGGCTACACCTTC
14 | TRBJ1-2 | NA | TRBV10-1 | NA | CASSESGDNYGYTF | TGCGCCAGCAGTGAATCAGGGGACAACTATGGCTACACCTTC
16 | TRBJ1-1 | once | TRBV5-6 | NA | CASSWVRGGQNTEAFF | TGTGCCAGCAGCTGGGTTAGGGGGGGGCAGAACACTGAAGCTTTCTTT
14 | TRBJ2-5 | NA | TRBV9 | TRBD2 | CASSERGITQTQYF | TGTGCCAGCAGTGAGCGGGGAATCACCCAGACCCAGTACTTC
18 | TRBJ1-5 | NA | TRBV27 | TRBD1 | CASSFLGQGFRDNQPQHF | TGTGCCAGCAGTTTCCTGGGACAGGGGTTTAGGGACAATCAGCCCCAGCATTTT
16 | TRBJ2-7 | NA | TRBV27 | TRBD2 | CASISDPGRARYEQYF | TGTGCCAGCATATCGGACCCCGGGAGGGCCCGATACGAGCAGTACTTC
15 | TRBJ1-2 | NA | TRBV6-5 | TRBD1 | CASSYSGQGKYGYTF | TGTGCCAGCAGTTACTCTGGACAGGGGAAGTATGGCTACACCTTC
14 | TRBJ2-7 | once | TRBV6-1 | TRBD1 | CASSSGTGVYEQYF | TGTGCCAGCAGTTCCGGGACAGGGGTTTACGAGCAGTACTTC
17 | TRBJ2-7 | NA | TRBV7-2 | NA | CASSPRHGLSRSYEQYF | TGTGCCAGCAGCCCCCGGCACGGTCTGTCGAGGTCCTACGAGCAGTACTTC